This TCR beta chain was sequenced in a study of T cells after yellow fever vaccination. Study results and caveats: Most clones from primary vaccination were detected again post-booster (just over 95% CD4, around 88% CD8). Weaker in magnitude, the secondary response showed a faster peak on day 5 versus 15. Contaminants from the bulk population, in the form of abundant clonotypes, could be found in FACS-sorted repertoires.

A word on this clonotype: Its matching antigen is unknown.

A universal primer site and UMIs were added as TCR cDNA was made by 5'RACE template switching. TCRdb re-called the 5' RACE reads through MiXCR, storing one row per CDR3 protein. The sample contains some 350,000 distinct CDR3 sequences, approximately 4% of which appear only once. Germline V gene lookup returns CDR1 SSHAT and CDR2 FNYEAQ (reference sequence). CDR3 length: 13 amino acids. Sample: PBMCs, taken 5 days after the yellow fever booster vaccination. This chain links TRBV7-7 with TRBJ2-7, with 8 bases fitting TRBD2. The clonotype originates from a man between 18 and 35 years old who received the YFV17D yellow fever vaccine. CDR3 DNA: TGTGCTAGCGGGAATAGGGTGGCCTACGAGCAGTACGTC. It codes for CASGNRVAYEQYV.